A single sample is the source of the 21 T cell receptor beta chains below, sequenced in a study of OX40 agonist ivuxolimab in advanced cancers. Some clones are missing from TCRdb's copy, which holds only in-frame ones; the method was immunoSEQ multiplex PCR. In the table there are fewer than 85,000 clones, about nine tenths of which are singletons. The sample was CD4+ or CD8+ T cells sorted from blood, taken in a trial of the OX40 agonist ivuxolimab. The receptors were gathered from an adult with an advanced solid tumor such as melanoma, head and neck, liver or kidney cancer.

The genes are TRBV30 and TRBJ2-7; 9 bases are shared with TRBD1. V lost 0 bases to trimming and J lost 2 bases; unmatched junction nucleotides: 2. CDR1 is GTSNPN and CDR2 is SVGIG in the germline V gene (reference sequence). The CDR3 is 14 residues long. The CDR3 sequence: CAWSVGQGPYEQYF. The CDR3 bases are TGTGCCTGGAGTGTAGGACAGGGGCCCTACGAGCAGTACTTC.

The chain employs TRBV13 and TRBJ2-7, with 11 bases matching TRBD2. CDR1 PRHDT and CDR2 FYEKMQ come from the germline V gene (reference sequence). CDR3 length equals 15 residues. V shed 1 base, J shed 7 bases, and the junction held 6 bases outside the gene matches. The CDR3 DNA is TGTGCCAGCAGCTTAGATAGCGGGGGGGCTTGGGAGCAGTACTTC. As protein: CASSLDSGGAWEQYF.

The chain carries TRBV19 and TRBJ1-5, with TRBD1 identical over 7 bases. V lost 1 base, J lost 1 base, and 1 base stayed unmatched. CDR1 LNHDA and CDR2 SQIVND come from the germline V gene (reference sequence). This CDR3 is built from 15 residues. CDR3 residues: CASSIGQGSNQPQHF. The CDR3 nucleotides are TGTGCCAGTAGTATAGGACAGGGCAGCAATCAGCCCCAGCATTTT.

This chain links TRBV5-1 with TRBJ2-7; maybe TRBD1 (6 bases). Trimming removed 4 bases at V and 2 bases at J, with 22 bases between. CDR3 length equals 17 residues. Germline assignment: CDR1 SGHRS and CDR2 YFSETQ. CDR3 in amino acids: CASSPLLEAGVAYEQYF. The DNA for the CDR3 is TGCGCCAGCAGCCCCTTACTGGAGGCAGGGGTAGCCTACGAGCAGTACTTC.

CDR3 sequence (DNA): TGTGCCAGCAGGGCTAGCCTTGGCACAGATACGCAGTATTTT. Translating it yields CASRASLGTDTQYF. The V and J genes are TRBV2 and TRBJ2-3; possibly TRBD2 for D (5 bases). Germline lookup yields CDR1 SNHLY and CDR2 FYNNEI. This CDR3 is built from 14 residues. The V gene lost 6 bases and the J gene lost 1 base, with 11 bases spanning the gap.

The V call is TRBV6-1, the J call TRBJ1-5; 9 nucleotides agree with TRBD1. Germline assignment: CDR1 MNHNS and CDR2 SASEGT. With V trimmed by 4 bases and J by 7 bases, 8 bases remained unmatched. The CDR3 sequence is 15 residues long. CDR3 nucleotides: TGTGCCAGCAGTGTAGGACAGGGGTTCAGGCAGCCCCAGCATTTT. This gives the protein CASSVGQGFRQPQHF.

This clone was picked up one time. The chain recombines TRBV27 with TRBJ2-5, with D perhaps matching TRBD1 (5 bases). The ends were cut back, 4 bases at V and 1 base at J, with 19 bases in the middle. The CDR3 runs to 17 residues. Germline CDR1 MNHEY, CDR2 SMNVEV (reference sequence). The CDR3 DNA reads TGTGCCAGCAGTTCCAGTCCGGCCCTGACAGTCCAAGAGACCCAGTACTTC. Its translation is CASSSSPALTVQETQYF.

The sample holds one count of this clone. CDR3 in amino acids: CASSTQGAGYNEQFF. The CDR3 DNA is TGTGCCAGTAGTACCCAGGGGGCGGGATACAATGAGCAGTTCTTC. The gene calls are TRBV19 and TRBJ2-1, with 8 bases matching TRBD1. CDR3 length equals 15 residues. CDR1 and CDR2 (germline): LNHDA, SQIVND (reference sequence). V gave up 4 bases and J gave up 4 bases; unmatched junction bases: 6.

The chain uses TRBV7-8 and TRBJ1-1; 7 bases line up with TRBD1. Germline CDR1 reads SGHVS; CDR2 reads FQNEAQ. V dropped 2 bases and J dropped 0; count of bases not matched to a gene: 12. This CDR3 comprises 18 residues. In nucleotides, the CDR3 is TGTGCCAGCAGCTTACCGCCAGCACAGGGGATCATGAACACTGAAGCTTTCTTT. Translating it yields CASSLPPAQGIMNTEAFF. The whole variable domain, filled in from reference TRBV7-8 and TRBJ1-1, reads GAGVSQSPRYKVAKRGQDVALRCDPISGHVSLFWYQQALGQGPEFLTYFQNEAQLDKSGLPSDRFFAERPEGSVSTLKIQRTQQEDSAVYLCASSLPPAQGIMNTEAFFGQGTRLTVV.

This sequence joins TRBV5-5 and TRBJ2-7, with 7 bases aligning to TRBD1. With 2 bases clipped from V and 0 bases from J, the junction kept 2 bases outside the gene matches. CDR1 is SGHKS and CDR2 is YYEKEE in the germline V gene (reference sequence). The CDR3 has 14 residues. This chain's CDR3 is CASSFGQASYEQYF. The CDR3 DNA sequence: TGTGCCAGCAGCTTCGGACAGGCCTCCTACGAGCAGTACTTC.

The chain uses TRBV12-5 and TRBJ1-1; D unresolved. This CDR3 region has 14 residues. V lost 0 bases and J lost 4, with 9 bases in between. Germline assignment: CDR1 LGHNT and CDR2 FRNRAP. The CDR3 sequence is CASGLVLGGTEAFF. The CDR3, as DNA: TGTGCTAGTGGTTTGGTACTGGGCGGCACTGAAGCTTTCTTT.

This clone appeared a single time. This chain connects TRBV5-1 to TRBJ1-1, with D tentatively TRBD1 (6 bases). Germline V gives CDR1 SGHRS, CDR2 YFSETQ. V was pared by 5 bases and J by 2 bases, with 22 bases between. This CDR3 spans 17 amino acids. DNA for the CDR3: TGCGCCAGCAGTTTCTCCGGACAGCCCCTTTTAAACACTGAAGCTTTCTTT. Translating gives CASSFSGQPLLNTEAFF.

A few counts support this clone. This chain uses TRBV27 with TRBJ1-5, with 8 nucleotides matching TRBD1. The V segment lost 2 bases and the J segment 4 bases; nucleotides outside the gene matches: 4. Germline CDR1 reads MNHEY; CDR2 reads SMNVEV (reference sequence). There are 15 residues in the CDR3. The CDR3 protein is CASSLQGQANQPQHF. For the CDR3, the DNA is TGTGCCAGCAGTTTACAGGGACAGGCTAATCAGCCCCAGCATTTT.

The chain joins TRBV5-6 to TRBJ1-2; 9 nucleotides align to TRBD1. The CDR3 runs 15 residues. V trimming: 0 bases; J trimming: 2 bases; junction bases outside the gene matches: 2. Germline V gene data show CDR1 as SGHDT and CDR2 as YYEEEE. The CDR3 DNA reads as TGTGCCAGCAGCTTGGCCGGGACAGGGAACTATGGCTACACCTTC. As protein: CASSLAGTGNYGYTF.

This clone was detected once. J is TRBJ2-7 and V is TRBV5-1; perhaps TRBD2 as D (6 bases). CDR3 length: 15 amino acids. CDR1 and CDR2 from the germline V gene are SGHRS and YFSETQ. Trimming removed 7 bases at V and 0 bases at J, with 17 bases between. CDR3 in DNA: TGCGCCAGCGCAGGGATTTCGGAGGGCTCCTACGAGCAGTACTTC. It codes for CASAGISEGSYEQYF.

This chain uses TRBV15 with TRBJ1-1; 8 bases fit TRBD1. Trimming at V came to 4 bases and at J to 4 bases, leaving 11 bases not matched to a gene. The CDR3 is 16 amino acids. The germline V gene has CDR1 LNHNV and CDR2 YYDKDF (reference sequence). In DNA form, the CDR3 reads TGTGCCACCAGCACCCCACCTCCAGGGGGCTTCACTGAAGCTTTCTTT. Its translation: CATSTPPPGGFTEAFF.

In DNA, the CDR3 is TGTGCCAGCAGGTTGACAGTTATGAACACTGAAGCTTTCTTT. Protein: CASRLTVMNTEAFF. The gene calls are TRBV6-5 and TRBJ1-1; D is perhaps TRBD1 (5 bases). V lost 6 bases to trimming and J lost 0 bases, with 11 bases between them. Germline V CDR1 and CDR2: MNHEY, SVGAGI. The length of the CDR3 is 14 residues.

V is TRBV4-3 and J is TRBJ1-2; possible D gene TRBD1, 6 bases. CDR3 length equals 18 residues. The germline V and J ends were trimmed by 0 bases and 4 bases, with 21 bases remaining between them. Germline V gene lookup returns CDR1 LGHNA and CDR2 YSLEER. CDR3 amino acids: CASSQDSDRRPSGYGYTF. The DNA of the CDR3 is TGCGCCAGCAGCCAAGATTCCGACAGGCGCCCATCTGGCTATGGCTACACCTTC.

The chain recombines TRBV6-6 with TRBJ1-1; 10 bases line up with TRBD1. CDR1 is MNHNY, CDR2 SVGAGI, per germline (reference sequence). CDR3 length equals 16 residues. V shed 5 bases and J 1 base; nucleotides not matched to a gene: 7. This CDR3 is CASSPRDRGRNTEAFF. The DNA for the CDR3 is TGTGCCAGCAGTCCCCGGGACAGGGGCCGGAACACTGAAGCTTTCTTT.

V is TRBV27 and J is TRBJ2-2; the match to TRBD2 covers 14 bases. V shed 5 bases and J 9 bases; nucleotides not matched to a gene: 5. The CDR3 sequence is 15 residues long. Germline CDR1 MNHEY, CDR2 SMNVEV (reference sequence). CDR3 bases: TGTGCCAGCAGTCCCGGGACTAGCGGGAGCTGGGAGCTGTTTTTT. It translates to CASSPGTSGSWELFF.

This clone appeared once. The chain combines TRBV27 with TRBJ1-1, with D unclear. Trimming cost V 3 bases and J 8 bases, with 16 bases left between them. This CDR3 contains 14 residues. CDR1 and CDR2 (germline): MNHEY, SMNVEV (reference sequence). The CDR3 DNA reads TGTGCCAGCAGTTTCTCCTTCGAAAAATCCGAAGCTTTCTTT. Translating it yields CASSFSFEKSEAFF.